Following are 18 T cell receptor beta chains from one sample sequenced in a study of CD8 T cells in ankylosing spondylitis (dated by TCRdb to about 2017). Libraries were built with 5' RACE. Sequencing relied on an Illumina HiSeq 2500. TCRdb redid the processing of the public reads, applying fastp at Q25 and MiXCR, and retained in-frame beta chains. Each entry merges the rows of one CDR3 protein and shows their most common DNA and genes. For this sample there are a few hundred thousand distinct CDR3 sequences; roughly 18% appear just once. The ten largest clones add up to about a third of the sample. Material for sequencing was blood, either unsorted or a sorted T cell fraction (not recorded which). Receptors were obtained from a male donor with ankylosing spondylitis or in good health (not recorded which).

The table lists this clonotype with many counts. The chain joins TRBV4-3 to TRBJ1-6; 8 positions match TRBD1. The CDR3 is 15 amino acids. Germline V lookup: CDR1 LGHNA, CDR2 YSLEER. V gave up 3 bases and J gave up 8 bases; unmatched junction bases: 6. CDR3 in DNA: TGCGCCAGCAGCCAGGACAGGGTGCGAGATTCACCCCTCCACTTT. Its protein product is CASSQDRVRDSPLHF.

This clonotype occurred once. This chain links TRBV15 with TRBJ2-5; 7 nucleotides agree with TRBD1. From germline, CDR1 is LNHNV and CDR2 YYDKDF (reference sequence). V shed 5 bases and J 4 bases; nucleotides not matched to a gene: 10. The CDR3 sequence is 15 residues long. CDR3 loop: CATSSFRGTPETQYF. In DNA, the CDR3 is TGTGCCACCAGCTCTTTCAGGGGGACCCCAGAGACCCAGTACTTC.

The table lists this clonotype with many counts. The chain has TRBV10-2 and TRBJ2-1, with D possibly TRBD1 on 5 matching bases. CDR1 is WSHSY, CDR2 SAAADI, per germline. V shed 8 bases and J shed 6 bases, with 17 bases lying between them. This CDR3 comprises 14 residues. CDR3 coding DNA: TGCGCCAGCGATACGTACAGGATCCCCAATGAGCAGTTCTTC. The encoded protein is CASDTYRIPNEQFF.

This clonotype was detected many times. The chain combines TRBV6-4 with TRBJ2-2, with 11 bases matching TRBD1. The CDR3 length is 17 residues. V dropped 3 bases and J dropped 5; count of bases not matched to a gene: 8. Per germline, CDR1 MRHNA and CDR2 SNTAGT. The CDR3 DNA follows: TGTGCCAGCAGTGAGGGACCGGACAGGGGGCAAACCGGGGAGCTGTTTTTT. It codes for CASSEGPDRGQTGELFF.

This clonotype was seen a few times. The CDR3 region has the DNA TGTGCCAGCAGTGGGCTACTGCTAGCGGGAGCCTACAATGAGCAGTTCTTC. Residues: CASSGLLLAGAYNEQFF. V usage is TRBV27 and J usage is TRBJ2-1, with 10 bases matching TRBD2. This CDR3 has 17 residues. The germline V gene has CDR1 MNHEY and CDR2 SMNVEV (reference sequence). The ends lost 5 bases at V and 2 bases at J; junction bases unmatched: 9.

The chain combines TRBV13 with TRBJ2-1; D is perhaps TRBD2 (7 bases). The germline CDR1 and CDR2 sequences are PRHDT and FYEKMQ (reference sequence). The CDR3 has 16 amino acids. Trimming took off 6 bases at V and 5 bases at J, with 20 bases between the two ends. The CDR3 protein is CASSNRGGARDNEQFF. As DNA, the CDR3 is TGTGCCAGCAGTAATAGGGGGGGGGCCAGGGACAATGAGCAGTTCTTC.

The chain uses TRBV9 and TRBJ2-7; 13 positions match TRBD2. Germline V gene sequence: CDR1 SGDLS, CDR2 YYNGEE. Trimming at V came to 4 bases and at J to 5 bases, leaving 6 bases not matched to a gene. The CDR3 is made up of 15 amino acids. The CDR3 loop reads CASSPAGLAGDEQYF. The CDR3 nucleotides are TGTGCCAGCAGCCCCGCTGGACTAGCGGGAGACGAGCAGTACTTC.

This clonotype was detected only a few times. The rearrangement joins TRBV7-2 to TRBJ1-6; the D is unclear. V lost 4 bases, J lost 12 bases, and 16 bases lay in between. CDR3 size: 14 residues. Germline V lookup: CDR1 SGHTA, CDR2 FQGNSA. CDR3 bases: TGTGCCAGCAGCTCGATCGGGTCTCTAGAACCCCTCCACTTT. It is translated as CASSSIGSLEPLHF.

This clonotype was counted many times. This chain links TRBV7-8 with TRBJ2-1; TRBD1 matches at 7 bases. The V and J ends lost 3 bases and 7 bases, in that order; junction bases with no gene match: 0. This CDR3 is 12 amino acids long. CDR1 and CDR2 (germline): SGHVS, FQNEAQ. Here the CDR3 DNA reads TGTGCCAGCAGCTTCAGGGGGAATGAGCAGTTCTTC. This encodes CASSFRGNEQFF.

The rearrangement joins TRBV3-1 to TRBJ2-1; D perhaps matches TRBD1 (8 bases). Trimming removed 0 bases at V and 8 bases at J, with 29 bases between. CDR3 size: 20 residues. Per germline, CDR1 LGHDT and CDR2 YNNKEL (reference sequence). In DNA form, the CDR3 reads TGTGCCAGCAGCCAAGATCTTGGTCAGGGGGCTACAGCGGGGTGGGATGAGCAGTTCTTC. Amino acid sequence: CASSQDLGQGATAGWDEQFF.

The sample holds many counts of this clonotype. The junction does not match germline at one end; this may be a read error. The chain combines TRBV7-3 with TRBJ2-1; tentatively, D is TRBD2 (6 bases). There are 14 residues in the CDR3. The germline CDR1 and CDR2 sequences are SGHTA and FQGTGA. The CDR3 loop reads CASSLTGSNNEQFF. The CDR3 nucleotides are TGTGCTAGCAGCTTAACCGGGAGCAACAATGAGCAGTTCTTC.

The chain employs TRBV5-4 and TRBJ1-1, with a possible D match to TRBD1 (6 bases). The V gene lost 4 bases and the J gene lost 3 bases, with 16 bases spanning the gap. Germline loops: CDR1 SGHNT, CDR2 YYREEE (reference sequence). The CDR3 consists of 15 residues. The DNA of the CDR3 is TGTGCCAGCAGCCTTCACGGGGGGCCGGACACTGAAGCTTTCTTT. Protein sequence: CASSLHGGPDTEAFF.

The chain carries TRBV24-1 and TRBJ2-5; D is uncertain. With 5 bases removed from V and 0 bases from J, the gap between germline ends came to 6 bases. The CDR3 extends over 13 amino acids. Germline CDR1 reads KGHDR; CDR2 reads SFDVKD. The CDR3 here is CATSALDQETQYF. CDR3 coding DNA: TGTGCCACCAGTGCGTTGGACCAAGAGACCCAGTACTTC.

This clonotype was counted many times. This chain links TRBV29-1 with TRBJ2-7; maybe TRBD1 (5 bases). V was cut by 6 bases and J by 6 bases, with 15 bases left in between. CDR3 length: 12 amino acids. Germline CDR1 reads SQVTM; CDR2 reads ANQGSEA. This CDR3 reads CSVVGMGREQYF. The CDR3 DNA is TGCAGCGTCGTAGGGATGGGGCGCGAGCAGTACTTC.

The rearrangement uses TRBV15 and TRBJ1-3; D remains ambiguous. Between the trimmed V and J ends, which lost 8 bases and 1 base, there was a span of 15 bases. The CDR3 loop spans 15 amino acids. CDR1 is LNHNV, CDR2 YYDKDF, per germline (reference sequence). As DNA, the CDR3 is TGTGCCACCGTCGGGGATCCCTCGTCTGGAAACACCATATATTTT. Its translation: CATVGDPSSGNTIYF.

This clonotype was counted only a few times. V usage is TRBV20-1 and J usage is TRBJ2-1; 7 bases fit TRBD1. This CDR3 is built from 15 residues. The germline V gene encodes CDR1 DFQATT and CDR2 SNEGSKA (reference sequence). Unmatched junction bases numbered 10, after V lost 6 bases and J lost 2 bases. Here the CDR3 DNA reads TGCAGTGCACCAACAGGGGCTGGCGCCTACAATGAGCAGTTCTTC. Translation: CSAPTGAGAYNEQFF.

CDR3 in amino acids: CASSSHRGTRVTEAFF. In nucleotides, the CDR3 is TGTGCCAGCAGCTCCCACAGGGGGACGCGGGTGACTGAAGCTTTCTTT. The chain joins TRBV7-6 to TRBJ1-1, with TRBD1 identical over 8 bases. The CDR3 is 16 amino acids. Germline V gene sequence: CDR1 SGHVS, CDR2 FNYEAQ. Germline trimming cut 4 bases from V and 5 bases from J; bases unmatched to any gene: 12.

The rearrangement uses TRBV12-3 or TRBV12-4 and TRBJ2-3; D unresolved. V lost 8 bases and J lost 7, with 16 bases in between. There are 13 residues in the CDR3. Here the CDR3 reads CASHLRTENTQYF. The CDR3 coding sequence is TGTGCCAGCCACCTAAGGACGGAAAATACGCAGTATTTT.